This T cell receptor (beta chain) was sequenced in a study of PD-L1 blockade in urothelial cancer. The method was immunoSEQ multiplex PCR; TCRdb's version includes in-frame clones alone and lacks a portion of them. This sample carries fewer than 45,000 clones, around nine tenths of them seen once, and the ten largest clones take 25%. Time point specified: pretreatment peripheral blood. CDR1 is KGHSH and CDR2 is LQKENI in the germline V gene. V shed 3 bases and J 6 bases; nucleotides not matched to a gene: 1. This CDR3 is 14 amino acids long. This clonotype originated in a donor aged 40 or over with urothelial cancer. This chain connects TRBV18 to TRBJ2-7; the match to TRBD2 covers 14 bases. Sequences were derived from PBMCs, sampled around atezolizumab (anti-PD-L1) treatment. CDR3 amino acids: CASSPTSGRAEQYF. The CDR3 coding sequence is TGTGCCAGCTCACCGACTAGCGGGAGGGCCGAGCAGTACTTC.